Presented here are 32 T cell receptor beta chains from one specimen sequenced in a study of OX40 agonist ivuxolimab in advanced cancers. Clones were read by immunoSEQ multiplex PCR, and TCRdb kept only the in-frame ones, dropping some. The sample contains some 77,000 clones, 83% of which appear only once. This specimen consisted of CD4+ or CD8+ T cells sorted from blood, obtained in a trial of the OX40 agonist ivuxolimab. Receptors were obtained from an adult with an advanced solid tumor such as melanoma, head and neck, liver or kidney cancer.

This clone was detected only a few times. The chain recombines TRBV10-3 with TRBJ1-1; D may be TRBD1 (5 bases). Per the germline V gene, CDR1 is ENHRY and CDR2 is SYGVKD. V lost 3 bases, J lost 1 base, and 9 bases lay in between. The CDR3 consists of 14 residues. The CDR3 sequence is CAISELTGNTEAFF. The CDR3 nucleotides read TGTGCCATCAGTGAACTTACAGGGAACACTGAAGCTTTCTTT.

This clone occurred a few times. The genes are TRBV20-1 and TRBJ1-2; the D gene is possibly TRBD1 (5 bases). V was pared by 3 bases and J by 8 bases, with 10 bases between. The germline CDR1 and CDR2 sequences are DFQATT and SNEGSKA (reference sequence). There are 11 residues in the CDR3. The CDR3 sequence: CSARAGGGYTF. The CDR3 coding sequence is TGCAGTGCTAGGGCCGGGGGAGGCTACACCTTC.

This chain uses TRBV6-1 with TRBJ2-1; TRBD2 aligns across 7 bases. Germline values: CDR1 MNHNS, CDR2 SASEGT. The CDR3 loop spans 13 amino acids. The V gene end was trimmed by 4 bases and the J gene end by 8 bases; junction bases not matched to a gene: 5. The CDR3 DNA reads TGTGCCAGCAGTGGCGGGGGACCAGATGAGCAGTTCTTC. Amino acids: CASSGGGPDEQFF.

The CDR3 DNA reads as TGTGCCAGCATGGTCCCGGGGACAGAGACCCAGTACTTC. Translation: CASMVPGTETQYF. The chain links TRBV11-2 to TRBJ2-5; the D gene could be TRBD1 or TRBD2 (5 bases each). CDR3 length: 13 residues. The germline V gene encodes CDR1 SGHAT and CDR2 FQNNGV. Between the trimmed V and J ends, which lost 7 bases and 4 bases, there was a span of 13 bases.

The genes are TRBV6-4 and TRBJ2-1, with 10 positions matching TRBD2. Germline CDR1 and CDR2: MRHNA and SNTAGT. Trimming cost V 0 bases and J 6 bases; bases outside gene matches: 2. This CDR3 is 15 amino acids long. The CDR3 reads CASSDSPSGSNEQFF. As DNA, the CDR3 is TGTGCCAGCAGTGACTCGCCTAGCGGGAGCAATGAGCAGTTCTTC.

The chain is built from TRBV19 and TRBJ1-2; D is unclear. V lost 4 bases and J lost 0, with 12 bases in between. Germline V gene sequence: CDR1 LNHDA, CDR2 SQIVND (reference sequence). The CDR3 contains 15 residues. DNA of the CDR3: TGTGCCAGTAGTAAGGAGTTCAGAGCTAACTATGGCTACACCTTC. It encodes CASSKEFRANYGYTF.

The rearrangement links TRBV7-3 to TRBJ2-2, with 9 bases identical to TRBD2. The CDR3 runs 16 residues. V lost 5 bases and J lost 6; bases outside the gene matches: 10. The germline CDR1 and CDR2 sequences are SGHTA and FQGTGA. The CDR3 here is CASSRGTSFLAGELFF. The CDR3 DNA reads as TGTGCCAGCAGCCGCGGGACTAGCTTTCTGGCCGGGGAGCTGTTTTTT. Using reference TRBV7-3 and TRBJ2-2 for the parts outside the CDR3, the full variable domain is GAGVSQTPSNKVTEKGKYVELRCDPISGHTALYWYRQSLGQGPEFLIYFQGTGAADDSGLPNDRFFAVRPEGSVSTLKIQRTERGDSAVYLCASSRGTSFLAGELFFGEGSRLTVL.

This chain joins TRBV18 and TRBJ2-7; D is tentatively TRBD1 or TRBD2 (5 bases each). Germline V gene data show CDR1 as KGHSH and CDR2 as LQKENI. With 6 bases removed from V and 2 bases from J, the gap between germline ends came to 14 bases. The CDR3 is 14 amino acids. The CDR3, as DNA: TGTGCCAGCTCGACCGGGACGGGCCCCTACGAGCAGTACTTC. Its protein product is CASSTGTGPYEQYF.

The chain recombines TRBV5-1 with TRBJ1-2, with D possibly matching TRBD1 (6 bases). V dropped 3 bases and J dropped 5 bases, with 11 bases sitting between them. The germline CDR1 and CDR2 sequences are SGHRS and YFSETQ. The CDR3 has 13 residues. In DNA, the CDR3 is TGCGCCAGCAGCTCAGGAGGGGGGTATGGCTACACCTTC. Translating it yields CASSSGGGYGYTF.

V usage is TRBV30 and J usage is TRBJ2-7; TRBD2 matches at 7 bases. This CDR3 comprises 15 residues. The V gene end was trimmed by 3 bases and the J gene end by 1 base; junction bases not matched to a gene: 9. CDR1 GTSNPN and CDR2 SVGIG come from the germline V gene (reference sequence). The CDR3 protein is CAWRGGAGVSYEQYF. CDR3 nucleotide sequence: TGTGCCTGGAGAGGCGGGGCGGGAGTTTCCTACGAGCAGTACTTC.

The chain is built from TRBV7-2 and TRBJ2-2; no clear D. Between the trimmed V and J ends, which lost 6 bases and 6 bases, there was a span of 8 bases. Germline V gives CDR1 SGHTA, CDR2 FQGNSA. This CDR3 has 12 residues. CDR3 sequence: CASSQFSGELFF. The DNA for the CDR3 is TGTGCCAGCAGTCAATTCTCCGGGGAGCTGTTTTTT.

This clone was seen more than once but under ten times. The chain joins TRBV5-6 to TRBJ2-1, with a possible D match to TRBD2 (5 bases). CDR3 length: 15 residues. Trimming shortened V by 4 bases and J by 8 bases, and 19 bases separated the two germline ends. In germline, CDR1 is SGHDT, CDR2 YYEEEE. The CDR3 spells CASSLTRVLQHEQFF. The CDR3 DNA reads TGTGCCAGCAGCCTCACGAGGGTCCTGCAGCATGAGCAGTTCTTC.

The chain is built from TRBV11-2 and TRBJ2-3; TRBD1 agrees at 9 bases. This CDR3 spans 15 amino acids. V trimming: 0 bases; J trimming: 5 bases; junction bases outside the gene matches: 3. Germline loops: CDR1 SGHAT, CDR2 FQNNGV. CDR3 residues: CASSLDRQGVDTQYF. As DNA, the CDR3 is TGTGCCAGCAGCTTAGATAGACAGGGGGTAGATACGCAGTATTTT.

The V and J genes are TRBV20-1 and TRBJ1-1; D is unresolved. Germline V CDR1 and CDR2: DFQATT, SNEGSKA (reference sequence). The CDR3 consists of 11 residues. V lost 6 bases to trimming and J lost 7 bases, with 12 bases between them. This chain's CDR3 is CSATAGNEAFF. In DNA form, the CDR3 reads TGCAGTGCCACTGCGGGGAATGAAGCTTTCTTT.

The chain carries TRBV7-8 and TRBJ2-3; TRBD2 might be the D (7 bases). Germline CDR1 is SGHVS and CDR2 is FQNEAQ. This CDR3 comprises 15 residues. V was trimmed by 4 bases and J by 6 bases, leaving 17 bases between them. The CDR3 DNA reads TGTGCCAGCAGCTCCGAGGGGGGGGCTGGGGATACGCAGTATTTT. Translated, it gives CASSSEGGAGDTQYF.

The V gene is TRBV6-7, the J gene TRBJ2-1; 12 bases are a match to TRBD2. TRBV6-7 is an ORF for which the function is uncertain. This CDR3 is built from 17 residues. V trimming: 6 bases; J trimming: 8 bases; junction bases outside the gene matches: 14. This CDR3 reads CASRKGPRLAGVYEQFF. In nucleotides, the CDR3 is TGTGCCAGCAGGAAGGGACCCAGACTAGCGGGAGTTTATGAGCAGTTCTTC.

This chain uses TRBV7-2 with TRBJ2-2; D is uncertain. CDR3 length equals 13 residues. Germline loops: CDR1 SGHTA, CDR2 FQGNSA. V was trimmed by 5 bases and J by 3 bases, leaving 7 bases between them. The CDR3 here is CASSPQYTGELFF. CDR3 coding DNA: TGTGCCAGCAGCCCTCAGTACACCGGGGAGCTGTTTTTT.

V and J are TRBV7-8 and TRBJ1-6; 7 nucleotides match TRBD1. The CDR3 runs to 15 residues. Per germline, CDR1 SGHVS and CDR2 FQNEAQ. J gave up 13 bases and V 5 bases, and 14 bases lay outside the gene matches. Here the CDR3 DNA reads TGTGCCAGCAGCCCCGGGACAGCGCGGGGGGGGCCCCTCCACTTT. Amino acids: CASSPGTARGGPLHF.

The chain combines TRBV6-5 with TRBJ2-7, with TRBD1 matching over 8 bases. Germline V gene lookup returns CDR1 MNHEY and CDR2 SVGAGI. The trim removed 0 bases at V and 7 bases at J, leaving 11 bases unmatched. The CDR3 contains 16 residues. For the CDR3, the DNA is TGTGCCAGCAGTTACTCGCGGCAGGACAGGGCTGGGGAGCAGTACTTC. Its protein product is CASSYSRQDRAGEQYF.

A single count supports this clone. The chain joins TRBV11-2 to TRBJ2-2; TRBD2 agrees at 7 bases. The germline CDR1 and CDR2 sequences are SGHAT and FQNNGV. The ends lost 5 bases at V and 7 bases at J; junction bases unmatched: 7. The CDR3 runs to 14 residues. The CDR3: CASSRRWEGGELFF. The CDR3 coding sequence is TGTGCCAGCAGCCGAAGATGGGAGGGCGGGGAGCTGTTTTTT.

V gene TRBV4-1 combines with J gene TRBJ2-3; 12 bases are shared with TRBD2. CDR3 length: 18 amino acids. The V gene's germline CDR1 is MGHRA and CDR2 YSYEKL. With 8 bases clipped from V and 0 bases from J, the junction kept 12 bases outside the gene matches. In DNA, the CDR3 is TGCGCCAGCCGTGCCGGGGCTAGCGGGAGGGGAAGCACAGATACGCAGTATTTT. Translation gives CASRAGASGRGSTDTQYF.

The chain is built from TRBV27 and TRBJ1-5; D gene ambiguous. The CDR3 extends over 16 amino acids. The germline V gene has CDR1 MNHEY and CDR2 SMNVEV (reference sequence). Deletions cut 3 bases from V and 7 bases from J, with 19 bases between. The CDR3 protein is CASSLWAYGRVQPQHF. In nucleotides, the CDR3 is TGTGCCAGCAGTTTGTGGGCTTACGGGCGGGTACAGCCCCAGCATTTT.

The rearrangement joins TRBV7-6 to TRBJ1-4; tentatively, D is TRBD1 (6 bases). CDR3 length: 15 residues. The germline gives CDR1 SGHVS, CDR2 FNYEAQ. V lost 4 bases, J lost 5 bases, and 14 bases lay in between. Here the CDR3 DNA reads TGTGCCAGCAGCTCTAAGGGGGGCCTGAATGAAAAACTGTTTTTT. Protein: CASSSKGGLNEKLFF. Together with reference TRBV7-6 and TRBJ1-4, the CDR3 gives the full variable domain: GAGVSQSPRYKVTKRGQDVALRCDPISGHVSLYWYRQALGQGPEFLTYFNYEAQQDKSGLPNDRFSAERPEGSISTLTIQRTEQRDSAMYRCASSSKGGLNEKLFFGSGTQLSVL.

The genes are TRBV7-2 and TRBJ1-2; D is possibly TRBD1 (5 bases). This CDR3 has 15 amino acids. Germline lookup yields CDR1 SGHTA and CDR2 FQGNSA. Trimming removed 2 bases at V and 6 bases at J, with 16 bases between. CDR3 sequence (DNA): TGTGCCAGCAGCTTACATCAGGGACGTTCCGATGGCTACACCTTC. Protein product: CASSLHQGRSDGYTF.

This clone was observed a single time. For the CDR3, the DNA is TGTGCCAGCAGAATGGGACAGCAGGGGAACATTCAGTACTTC. Translated: CASRMGQQGNIQYF. The V call is TRBV27, the J call TRBJ2-4; 7 nucleotides align to TRBD1. The CDR3 has 14 residues. CDR1 is MNHEY, CDR2 SMNVEV, per germline (reference sequence). V shed 6 bases, J shed 7 bases, and the junction held 9 bases outside the gene matches.

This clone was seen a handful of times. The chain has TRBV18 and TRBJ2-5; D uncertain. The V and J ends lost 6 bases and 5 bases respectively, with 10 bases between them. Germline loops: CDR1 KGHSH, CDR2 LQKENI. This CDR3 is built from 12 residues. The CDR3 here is CASSEFSETQYF. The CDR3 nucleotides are TGTGCCAGCTCCGAGTTTTCGGAGACCCAGTACTTC.

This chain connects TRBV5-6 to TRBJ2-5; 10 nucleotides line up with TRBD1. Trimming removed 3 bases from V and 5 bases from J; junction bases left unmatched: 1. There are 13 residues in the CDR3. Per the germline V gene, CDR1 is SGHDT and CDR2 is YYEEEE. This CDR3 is CASSWDRGETQYF. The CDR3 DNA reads TGTGCCAGCAGCTGGGACAGGGGCGAGACCCAGTACTTC. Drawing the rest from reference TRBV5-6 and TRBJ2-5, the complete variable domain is DAGVTQSPTHLIKTRGQQVTLRCSPKSGHDTVSWYQQALGQGPQFIFQYYEEEERQRGNFPDRFSGHQFPNYSSELNVNALLLGDSALYLCASSWDRGETQYFGPGTRLLVL.

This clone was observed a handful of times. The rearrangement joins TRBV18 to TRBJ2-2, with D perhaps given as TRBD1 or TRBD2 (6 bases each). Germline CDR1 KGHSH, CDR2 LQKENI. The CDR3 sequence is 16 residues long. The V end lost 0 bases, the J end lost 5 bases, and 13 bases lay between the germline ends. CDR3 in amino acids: CASSPPVTGRTGELFF. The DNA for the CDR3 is TGTGCCAGCTCACCACCTGTCACAGGGAGGACCGGGGAGCTGTTTTTT.

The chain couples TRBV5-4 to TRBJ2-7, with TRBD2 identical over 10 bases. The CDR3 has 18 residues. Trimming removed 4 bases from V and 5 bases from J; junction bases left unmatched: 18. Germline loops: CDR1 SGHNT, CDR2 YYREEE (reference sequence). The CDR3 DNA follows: TGTGCCAGCAGCCCGGGGACTAGCGCTAATCGCGGCGTGGACGAGCAGTACTTC. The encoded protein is CASSPGTSANRGVDEQYF.

DNA of the CDR3: TGTGCCAGCAGTGCACAGGGGTTGAACAATCAGCCCCAGCATTTT. Its translation is CASSAQGLNNQPQHF. The chain joins TRBV6-5 to TRBJ1-5; 7 bases line up with TRBD1. Germline V lookup: CDR1 MNHEY, CDR2 SVGAGI. The CDR3 consists of 15 residues. With 5 bases clipped from V and 3 bases from J, the junction kept 7 bases outside the gene matches.

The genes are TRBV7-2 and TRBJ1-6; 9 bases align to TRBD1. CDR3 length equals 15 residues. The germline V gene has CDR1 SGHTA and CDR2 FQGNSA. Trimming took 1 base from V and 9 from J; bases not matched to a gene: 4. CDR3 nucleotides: TGTGCCAGCAGCTTAGACGGGACAGGGTTTTCACCCCTCCACTTT. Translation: CASSLDGTGFSPLHF. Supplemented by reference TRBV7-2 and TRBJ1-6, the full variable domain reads GAGVSQSPSNKVTEKGKDVELRCDPISGHTALYWYRQSLGQGLEFLIYFQGNSAPDKSGLPSDRFSAERTGGSVSTLTIQRTQQEDSAVYLCASSLDGTGFSPLHFGNGTRLTVT.

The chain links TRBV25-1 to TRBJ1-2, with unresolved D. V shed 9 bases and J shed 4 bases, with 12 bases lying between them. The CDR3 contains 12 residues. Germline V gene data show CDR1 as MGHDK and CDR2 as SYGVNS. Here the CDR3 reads CASTDNAYGYTF. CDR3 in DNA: TGTGCCAGTACTGATAACGCCTATGGCTACACCTTC.